A single sample is the source of the 2 T cell receptor beta chains below, sequenced in a study of blood T cell repertoires in COVID-19. Assay: immunoSEQ multiplex PCR; the TCRdb copy retains only in-frame clones and omits some. Counted here are some 65,000 clones, around 80% occurring once; the ten biggest clones make up around 9.6%. Sequencing was done on a sample of peripheral blood. These receptors all stem from a human donor in a cohort sampled during active COVID-19.

The V and J genes are TRBV19 and TRBJ1-2, with TRBD1 matching 8 bases. This CDR3 is built from 13 residues. V lost 2 bases, J lost 11 bases, and 7 bases stayed unmatched. The germline CDR1 and CDR2 sequences are LNHDA and SQIVND (reference sequence). For the CDR3, the DNA is TGTGCCAGTAGTATAACGGACAGGGCCTATTACACCTTC. It encodes CASSITDRAYYTF.

The chain recombines TRBV5-1 with TRBJ2-5, with 14 bases identical to TRBD2. Trimming took 6 bases from V and 5 from J; bases not matched to a gene: 6. The V gene's germline CDR1 is SGHRS and CDR2 YFSETQ. The CDR3 covers 15 residues. The CDR3 nucleotides are TGCGCCAGCAAGACTAGCGGGAGGGCCGGTGAGACCCAGTACTTC. Protein: CASKTSGRAGETQYF.